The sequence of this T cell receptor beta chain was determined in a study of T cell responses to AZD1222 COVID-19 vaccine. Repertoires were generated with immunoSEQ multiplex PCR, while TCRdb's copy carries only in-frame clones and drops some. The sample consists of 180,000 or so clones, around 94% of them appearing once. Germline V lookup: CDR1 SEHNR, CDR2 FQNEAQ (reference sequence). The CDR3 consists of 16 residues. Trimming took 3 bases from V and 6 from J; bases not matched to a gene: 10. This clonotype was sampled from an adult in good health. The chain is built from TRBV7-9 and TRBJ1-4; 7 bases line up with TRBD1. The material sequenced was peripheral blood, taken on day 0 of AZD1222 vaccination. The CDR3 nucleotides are TGTGCCAGCAGCTTGGGGAGTGGGACAGTTTATGAAAAACTGTTTTTT. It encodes CASSLGSGTVYEKLFF.